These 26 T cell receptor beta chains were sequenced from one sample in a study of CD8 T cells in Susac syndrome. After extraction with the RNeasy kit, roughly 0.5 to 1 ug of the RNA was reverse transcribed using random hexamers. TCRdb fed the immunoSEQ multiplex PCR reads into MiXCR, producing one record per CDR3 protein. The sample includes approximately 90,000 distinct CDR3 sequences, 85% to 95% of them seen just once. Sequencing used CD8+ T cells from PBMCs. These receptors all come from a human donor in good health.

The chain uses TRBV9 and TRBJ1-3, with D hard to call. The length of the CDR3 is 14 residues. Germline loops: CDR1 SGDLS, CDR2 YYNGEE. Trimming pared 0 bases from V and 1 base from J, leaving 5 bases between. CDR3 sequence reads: CASSVGRSGNTIYF. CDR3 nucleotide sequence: TGTGCCAGCAGCGTAGGTCGATCTGGAAACACCATATATTTT.

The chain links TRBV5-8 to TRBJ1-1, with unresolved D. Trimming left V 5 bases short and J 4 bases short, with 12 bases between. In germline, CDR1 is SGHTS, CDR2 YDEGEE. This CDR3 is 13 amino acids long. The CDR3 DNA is TGTGCCAGCAGTCAGACTCCGAGCACTGAAGCTTTCTTT. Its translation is CASSQTPSTEAFF.

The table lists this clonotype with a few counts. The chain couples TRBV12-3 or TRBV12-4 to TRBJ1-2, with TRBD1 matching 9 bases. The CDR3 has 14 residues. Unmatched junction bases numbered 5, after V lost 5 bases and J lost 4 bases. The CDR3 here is CASSPTGGGYGYTF. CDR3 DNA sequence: TGTGCCAGCAGTCCTACAGGGGGCGGCTATGGCTACACCTTC.

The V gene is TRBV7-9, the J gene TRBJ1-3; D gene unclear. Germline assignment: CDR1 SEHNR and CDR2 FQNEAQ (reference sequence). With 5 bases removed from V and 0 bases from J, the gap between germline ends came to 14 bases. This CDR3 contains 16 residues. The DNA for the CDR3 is TGTGCCAGCAGCCAAATTAGCCTCCCCTCTGGAAACACCATATATTTT. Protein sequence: CASSQISLPSGNTIYF.

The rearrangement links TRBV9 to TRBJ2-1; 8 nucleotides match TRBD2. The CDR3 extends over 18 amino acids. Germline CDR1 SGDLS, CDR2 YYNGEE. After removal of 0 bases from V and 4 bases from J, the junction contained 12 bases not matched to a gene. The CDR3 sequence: CASSVEGGGNLLYNEQFF. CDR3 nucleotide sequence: TGTGCCAGCAGCGTAGAAGGCGGGGGGAACCTACTATACAATGAGCAGTTCTTC.

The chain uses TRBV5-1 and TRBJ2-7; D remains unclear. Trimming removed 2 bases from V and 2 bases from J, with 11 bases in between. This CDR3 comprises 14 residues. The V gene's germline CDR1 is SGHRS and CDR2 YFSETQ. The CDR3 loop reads CASSFGRETYEQYF. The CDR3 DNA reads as TGCGCCAGCAGCTTTGGTAGGGAAACCTACGAGCAGTACTTC.

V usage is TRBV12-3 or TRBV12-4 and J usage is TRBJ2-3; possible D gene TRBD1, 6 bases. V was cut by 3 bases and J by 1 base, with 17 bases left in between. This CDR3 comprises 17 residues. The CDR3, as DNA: TGTGCCAGCAGTTTCCCAGAGAGGGGGATCGGCACAGATACGCAGTATTTT. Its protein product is CASSFPERGIGTDTQYF.

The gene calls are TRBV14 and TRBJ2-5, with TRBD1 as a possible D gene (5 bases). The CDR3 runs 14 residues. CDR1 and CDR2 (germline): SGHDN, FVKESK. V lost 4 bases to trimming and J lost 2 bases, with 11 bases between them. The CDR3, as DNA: TGTGCCAGCAGCCTCGGACAACTACAAGAGACCCAGTACTTC. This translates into CASSLGQLQETQYF.

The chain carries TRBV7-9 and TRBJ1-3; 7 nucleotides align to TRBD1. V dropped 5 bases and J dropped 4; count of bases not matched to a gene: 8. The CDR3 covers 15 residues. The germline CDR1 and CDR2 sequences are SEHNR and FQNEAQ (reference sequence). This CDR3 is CASSTKRGPGNTIYF. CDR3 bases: TGTGCCAGCAGCACAAAAAGGGGGCCCGGAAACACCATATATTTT. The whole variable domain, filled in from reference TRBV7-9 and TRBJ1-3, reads DTGVSQNPRHKITKRGQNVTFRCDPISEHNRLYWYRQTLGQGPEFLTYFQNEAQLEKSRLLSDRFSAERPKGSFSTLEIQRTEQGDSAMYLCASSTKRGPGNTIYFGEGSWLTVV.

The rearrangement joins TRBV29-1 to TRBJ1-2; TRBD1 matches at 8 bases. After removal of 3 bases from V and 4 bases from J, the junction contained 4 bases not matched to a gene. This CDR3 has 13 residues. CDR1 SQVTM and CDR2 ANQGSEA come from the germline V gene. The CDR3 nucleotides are TGCAGCGTTGAGAGTGACAGGGGCTATGGCTACACCTTC. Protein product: CSVESDRGYGYTF.

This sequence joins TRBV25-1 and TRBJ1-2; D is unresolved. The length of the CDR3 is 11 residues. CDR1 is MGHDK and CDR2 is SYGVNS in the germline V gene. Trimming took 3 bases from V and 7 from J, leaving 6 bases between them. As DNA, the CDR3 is TGTGCCAGCAGTGAGGGCCGTGGCTACACCTTC. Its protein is CASSEGRGYTF.

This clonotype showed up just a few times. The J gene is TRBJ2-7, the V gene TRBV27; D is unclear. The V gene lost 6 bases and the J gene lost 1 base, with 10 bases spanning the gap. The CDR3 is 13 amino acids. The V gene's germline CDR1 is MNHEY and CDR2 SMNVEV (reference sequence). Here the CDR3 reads CASSRTPSYEQYF. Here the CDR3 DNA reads TGTGCCAGCAGCCGTACACCTTCCTACGAGCAGTACTTC.

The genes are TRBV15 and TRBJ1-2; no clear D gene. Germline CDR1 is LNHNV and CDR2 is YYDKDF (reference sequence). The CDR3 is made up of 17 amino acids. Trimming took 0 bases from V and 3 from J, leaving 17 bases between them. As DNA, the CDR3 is TGTGCCACCAGCAGAGATCGGGTTGGGAGGTCACACTATGGCTACACCTTC. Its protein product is CATSRDRVGRSHYGYTF.

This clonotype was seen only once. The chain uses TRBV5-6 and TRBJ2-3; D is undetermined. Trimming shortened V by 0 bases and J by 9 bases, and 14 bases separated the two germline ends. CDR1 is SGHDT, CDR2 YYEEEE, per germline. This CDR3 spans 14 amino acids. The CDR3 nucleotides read TGTGCCAGCAGCTTGGAACTAAAACTTGGGACGCAGTATTTT. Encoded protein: CASSLELKLGTQYF.

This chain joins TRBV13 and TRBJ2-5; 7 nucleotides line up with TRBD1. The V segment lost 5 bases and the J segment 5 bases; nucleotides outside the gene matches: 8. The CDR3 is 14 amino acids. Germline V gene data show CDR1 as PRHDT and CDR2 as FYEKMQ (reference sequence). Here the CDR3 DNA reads TGTGCCAGCAGCCTCCGAAGGGGGCGGGAGACCCAGTACTTC. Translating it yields CASSLRRGRETQYF.

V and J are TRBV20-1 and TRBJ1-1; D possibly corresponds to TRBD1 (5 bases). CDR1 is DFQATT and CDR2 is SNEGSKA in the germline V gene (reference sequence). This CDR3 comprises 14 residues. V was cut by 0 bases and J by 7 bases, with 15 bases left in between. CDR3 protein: CSARDSDRHYEAFF. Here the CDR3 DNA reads TGCAGTGCTAGAGATTCAGACAGACACTATGAAGCTTTCTTT.

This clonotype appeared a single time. The CDR3 coding sequence is TGCAGCGCCCTGGGCGGGGACAGGGCAGGAGATGGCTACACCTTC. It codes for CSALGGDRAGDGYTF. The gene calls are TRBV29-1 and TRBJ1-2; 9 positions match TRBD1. After removal of 7 bases from V and 6 bases from J, the junction contained 15 bases not matched to a gene. Germline V gene lookup returns CDR1 SQVTM and CDR2 ANQGSEA. The length of the CDR3 is 15 residues. Full variable domain (missing parts from reference TRBV29-1 and TRBJ1-2): SAVISQKPSRDICQRGTSLTIQCQVDSQVTMMFWYRQQPGQSLTLIATANQGSEATYESGFVIDKFPISRPNLTFSTLTVSNMSPEDSSIYLCSALGGDRAGDGYTFGSGTRLTVV.

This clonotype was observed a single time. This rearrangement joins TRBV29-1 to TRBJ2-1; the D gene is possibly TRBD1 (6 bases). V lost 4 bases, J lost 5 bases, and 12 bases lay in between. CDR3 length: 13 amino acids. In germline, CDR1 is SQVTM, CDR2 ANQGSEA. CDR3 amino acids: CSVVPRDNNEQFF. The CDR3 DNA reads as TGCAGCGTTGTACCCAGGGACAACAATGAGCAGTTCTTC.

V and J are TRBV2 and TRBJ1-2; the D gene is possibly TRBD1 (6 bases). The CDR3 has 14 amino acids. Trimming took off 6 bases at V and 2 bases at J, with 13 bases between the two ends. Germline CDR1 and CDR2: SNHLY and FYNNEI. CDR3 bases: TGTGCCAGCAGAAAGACAGGCGAGAACTATGGCTACACCTTC. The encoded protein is CASRKTGENYGYTF.

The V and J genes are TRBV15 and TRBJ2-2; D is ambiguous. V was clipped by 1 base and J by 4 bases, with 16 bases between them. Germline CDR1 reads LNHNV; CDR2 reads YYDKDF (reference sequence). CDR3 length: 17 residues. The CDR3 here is CATSRGPSMEITGELFF. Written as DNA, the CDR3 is TGTGCCACCAGCAGAGGCCCTAGTATGGAGATCACCGGGGAGCTGTTTTTT.

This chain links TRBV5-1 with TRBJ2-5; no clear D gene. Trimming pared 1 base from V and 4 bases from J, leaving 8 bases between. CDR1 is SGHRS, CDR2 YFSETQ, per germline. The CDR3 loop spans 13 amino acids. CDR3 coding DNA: TGCGCCAGCAGCTTGACGACTGGAGAGACCCAGTACTTC. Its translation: CASSLTTGETQYF.

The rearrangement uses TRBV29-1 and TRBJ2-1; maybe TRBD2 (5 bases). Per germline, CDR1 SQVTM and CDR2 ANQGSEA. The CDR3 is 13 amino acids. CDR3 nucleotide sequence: TGCAGTAGGCCTACGGGGTCCTACAATGAGCAGTTCTTC. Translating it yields CSRPTGSYNEQFF.

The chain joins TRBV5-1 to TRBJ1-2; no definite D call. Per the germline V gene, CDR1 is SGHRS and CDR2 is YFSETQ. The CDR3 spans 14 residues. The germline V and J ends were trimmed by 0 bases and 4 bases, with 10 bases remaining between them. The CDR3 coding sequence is TGCGCCAGCAGCTTGGAGATAGGAGGCTATGGCTACACCTTC. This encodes CASSLEIGGYGYTF.

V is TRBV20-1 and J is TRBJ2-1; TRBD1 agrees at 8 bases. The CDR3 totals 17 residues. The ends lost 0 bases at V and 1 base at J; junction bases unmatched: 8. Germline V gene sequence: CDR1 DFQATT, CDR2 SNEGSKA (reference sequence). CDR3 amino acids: CSARDRTGYISYNEQFF. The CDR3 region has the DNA TGCAGTGCTAGAGATAGGACAGGGTATATTTCCTACAATGAGCAGTTCTTC.

The CDR3 coding sequence is TGTGCCAGCAGCCTTACCCCCGGGTCTGAAGCTTTCTTT. Translated, it gives CASSLTPGSEAFF. This chain connects TRBV3-1 to TRBJ1-1; D not certain. V dropped 4 bases and J dropped 6 bases, with 12 bases sitting between them. The germline CDR1 and CDR2 sequences are LGHDT and YNNKEL (reference sequence). This CDR3 has 13 amino acids.

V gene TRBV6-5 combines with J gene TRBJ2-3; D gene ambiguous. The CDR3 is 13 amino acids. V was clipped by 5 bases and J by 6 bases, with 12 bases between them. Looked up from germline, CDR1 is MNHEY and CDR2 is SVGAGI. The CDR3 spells CASSQGFSDTQYF. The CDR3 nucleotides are TGTGCCAGCAGTCAAGGGTTTTCCGATACGCAGTATTTT.